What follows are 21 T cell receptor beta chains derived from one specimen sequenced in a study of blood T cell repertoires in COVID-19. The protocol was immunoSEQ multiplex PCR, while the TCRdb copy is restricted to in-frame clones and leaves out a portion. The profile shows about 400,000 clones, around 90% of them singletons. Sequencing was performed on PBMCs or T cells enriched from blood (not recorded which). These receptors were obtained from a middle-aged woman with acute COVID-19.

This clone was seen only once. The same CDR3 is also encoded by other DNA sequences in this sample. This CDR3 reads CASSLQGYEQYF. As DNA, the CDR3 is TGTGCCAGCAGTCTCCAGGGGTACGAGCAGTACTTC. V gene TRBV2 combines with J gene TRBJ2-7; a possible D gene is TRBD1 (6 bases). Looked up from germline, CDR1 is SNHLY and CDR2 is FYNNEI. The CDR3 consists of 12 residues. The V gene lost 5 bases and the J gene lost 4 bases, with 9 bases spanning the gap.

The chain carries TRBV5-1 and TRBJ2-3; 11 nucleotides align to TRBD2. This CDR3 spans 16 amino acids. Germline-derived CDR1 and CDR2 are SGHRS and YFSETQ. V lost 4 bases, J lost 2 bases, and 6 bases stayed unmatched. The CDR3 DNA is TGCGCCAGCAGCCGCACTAGCGGGGGAACCACAGATACGCAGTATTTT. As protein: CASSRTSGGTTDTQYF.

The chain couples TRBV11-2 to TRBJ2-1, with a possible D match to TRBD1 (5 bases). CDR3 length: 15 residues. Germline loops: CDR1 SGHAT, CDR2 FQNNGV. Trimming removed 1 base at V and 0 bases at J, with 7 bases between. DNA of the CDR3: TGTGCCAGCAGCTTAGGACAGAGCTCCTACAATGAGCAGTTCTTC. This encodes CASSLGQSSYNEQFF.

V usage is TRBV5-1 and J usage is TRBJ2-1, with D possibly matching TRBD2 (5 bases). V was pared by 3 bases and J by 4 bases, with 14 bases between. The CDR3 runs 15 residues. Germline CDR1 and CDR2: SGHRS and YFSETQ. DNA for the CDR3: TGCGCCAGCAGCTCAGCGGCGGGCCGTTACAATGAGCAGTTCTTC. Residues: CASSSAAGRYNEQFF.

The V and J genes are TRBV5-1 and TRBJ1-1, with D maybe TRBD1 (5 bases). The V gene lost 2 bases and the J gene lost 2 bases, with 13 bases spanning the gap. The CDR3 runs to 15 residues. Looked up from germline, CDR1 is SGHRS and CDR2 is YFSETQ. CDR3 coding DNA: TGCGCCAGCAGCTTTCAGGGAAATTTTAACACTGAAGCTTTCTTT. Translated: CASSFQGNFNTEAFF.

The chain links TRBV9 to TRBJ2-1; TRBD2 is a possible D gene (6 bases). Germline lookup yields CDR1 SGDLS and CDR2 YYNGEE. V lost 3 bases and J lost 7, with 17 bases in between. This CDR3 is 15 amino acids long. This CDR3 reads CASSAGTQSLNEQFF. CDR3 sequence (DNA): TGTGCCAGCAGCGCCGGGACTCAGAGCCTTAATGAGCAGTTCTTC.

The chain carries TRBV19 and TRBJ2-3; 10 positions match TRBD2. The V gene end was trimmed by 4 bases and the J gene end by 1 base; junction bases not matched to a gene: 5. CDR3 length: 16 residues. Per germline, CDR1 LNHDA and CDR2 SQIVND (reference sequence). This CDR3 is CASSRDSGRRTDTQYF. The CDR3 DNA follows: TGTGCCAGTAGTAGGGATAGCGGGAGGCGCACAGATACGCAGTATTTT.

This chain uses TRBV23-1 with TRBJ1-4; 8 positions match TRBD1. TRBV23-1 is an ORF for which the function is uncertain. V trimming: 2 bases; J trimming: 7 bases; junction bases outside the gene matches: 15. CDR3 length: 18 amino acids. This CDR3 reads CASSQKGSSDRGAEKLFF. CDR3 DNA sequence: TGCGCCAGCAGTCAAAAGGGTTCAAGTGACAGGGGCGCTGAAAAACTGTTTTTT.

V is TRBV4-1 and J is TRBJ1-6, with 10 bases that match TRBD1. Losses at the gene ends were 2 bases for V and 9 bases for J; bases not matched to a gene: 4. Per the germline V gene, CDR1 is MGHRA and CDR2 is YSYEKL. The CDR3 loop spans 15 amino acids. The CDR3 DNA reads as TGCGCCAGCAGCCAAACCGGGACAGGGGTTTCACCCCTCCACTTT. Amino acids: CASSQTGTGVSPLHF.

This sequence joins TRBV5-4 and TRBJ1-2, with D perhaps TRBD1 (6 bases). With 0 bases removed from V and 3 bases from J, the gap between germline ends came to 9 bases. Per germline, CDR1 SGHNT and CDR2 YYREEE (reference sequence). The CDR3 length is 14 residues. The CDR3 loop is CASSLDRDDYGYTF. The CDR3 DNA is TGTGCCAGCAGCTTGGACAGGGACGACTATGGCTACACCTTC.

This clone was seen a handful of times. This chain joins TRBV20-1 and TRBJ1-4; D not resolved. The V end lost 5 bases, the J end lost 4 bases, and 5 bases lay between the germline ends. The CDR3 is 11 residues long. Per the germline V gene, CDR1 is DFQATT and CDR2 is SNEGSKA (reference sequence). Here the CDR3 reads CSAQINEKLFF. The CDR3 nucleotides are TGCAGTGCTCAGATTAATGAAAAACTGTTTTTT.

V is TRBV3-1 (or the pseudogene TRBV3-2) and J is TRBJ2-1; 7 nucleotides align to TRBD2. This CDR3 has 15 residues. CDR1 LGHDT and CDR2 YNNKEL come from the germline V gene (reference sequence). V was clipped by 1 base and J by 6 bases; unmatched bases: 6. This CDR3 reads CASSQGAGLVNEQFF. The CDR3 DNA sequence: TGTGCCAGCAGCCAAGGGGCAGGACTAGTCAATGAGCAGTTCTTC.

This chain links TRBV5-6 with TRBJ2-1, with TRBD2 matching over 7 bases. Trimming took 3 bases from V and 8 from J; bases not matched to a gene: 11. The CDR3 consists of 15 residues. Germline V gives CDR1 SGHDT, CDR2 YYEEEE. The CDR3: CASSWAQLGRDEQFF. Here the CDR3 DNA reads TGTGCCAGCAGCTGGGCCCAACTAGGGAGGGATGAGCAGTTCTTC.

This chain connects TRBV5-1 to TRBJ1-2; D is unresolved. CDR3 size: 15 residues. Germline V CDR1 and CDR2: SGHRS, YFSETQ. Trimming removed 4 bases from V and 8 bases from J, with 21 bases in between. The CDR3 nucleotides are TGCGCCAGCAGCCCCCGCAATGACCAATCGGGAGGCTACACCTTC. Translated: CASSPRNDQSGGYTF.

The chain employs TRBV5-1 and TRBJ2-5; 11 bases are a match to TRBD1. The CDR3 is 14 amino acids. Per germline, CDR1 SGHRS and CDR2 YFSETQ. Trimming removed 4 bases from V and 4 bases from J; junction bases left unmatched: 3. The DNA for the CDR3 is TGCGCCAGCAGCCTGGACAGGGGGCGAGAGACCCAGTACTTC. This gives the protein CASSLDRGRETQYF.

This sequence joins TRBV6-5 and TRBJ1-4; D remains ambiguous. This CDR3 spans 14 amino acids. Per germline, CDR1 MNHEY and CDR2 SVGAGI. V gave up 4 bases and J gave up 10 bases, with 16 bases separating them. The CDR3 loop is CASSSEGPPAKLFF. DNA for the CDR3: TGTGCCAGCAGTTCCGAGGGCCCTCCCGCAAAACTGTTTTTT.

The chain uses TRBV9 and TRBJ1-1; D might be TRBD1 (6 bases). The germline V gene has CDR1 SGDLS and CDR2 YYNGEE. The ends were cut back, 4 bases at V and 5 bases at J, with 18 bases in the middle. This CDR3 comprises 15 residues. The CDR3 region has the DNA TGTGCCAGCAGCCGACCCACAGGGCGGGGGACTGAAGCTTTCTTT. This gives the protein CASSRPTGRGTEAFF. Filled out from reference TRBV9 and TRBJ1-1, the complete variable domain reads DSGVTQTPKHLITATGQRVTLRCSPRSGDLSVYWYQQSLDQGLQFLIQYYNGEERAKGNILERFSAQQFPDLHSELNLSSLELGDSALYFCASSRPTGRGTEAFFGQGTRLTVV.

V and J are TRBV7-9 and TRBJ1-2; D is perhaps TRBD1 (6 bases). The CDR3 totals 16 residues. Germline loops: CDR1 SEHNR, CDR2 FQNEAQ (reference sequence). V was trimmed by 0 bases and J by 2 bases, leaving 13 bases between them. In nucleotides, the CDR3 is TGTGCCAGCAGCTTAGCGACATTACAGGGCAACTATGGCTACACCTTC. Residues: CASSLATLQGNYGYTF.

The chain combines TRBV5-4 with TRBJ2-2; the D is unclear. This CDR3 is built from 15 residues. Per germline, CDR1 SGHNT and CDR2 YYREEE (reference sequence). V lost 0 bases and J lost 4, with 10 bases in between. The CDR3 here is CASSLGLQSTGELFF. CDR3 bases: TGTGCCAGCAGCTTGGGTCTACAGAGCACCGGGGAGCTGTTTTTT.

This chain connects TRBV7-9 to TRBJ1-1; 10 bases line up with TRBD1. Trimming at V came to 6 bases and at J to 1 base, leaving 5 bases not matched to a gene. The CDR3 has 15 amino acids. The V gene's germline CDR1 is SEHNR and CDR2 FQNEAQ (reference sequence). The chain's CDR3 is CASRSRDRGNTEAFF. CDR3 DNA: TGTGCCAGCAGGAGCCGGGACAGGGGGAACACTGAAGCTTTCTTT.

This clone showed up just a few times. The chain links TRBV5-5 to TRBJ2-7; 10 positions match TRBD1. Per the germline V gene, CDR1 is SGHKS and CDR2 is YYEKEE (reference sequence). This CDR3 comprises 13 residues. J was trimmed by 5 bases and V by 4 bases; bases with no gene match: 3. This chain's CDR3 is CASSRQGANEQYF. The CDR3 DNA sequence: TGTGCCAGCAGCAGACAGGGGGCTAACGAGCAGTACTTC. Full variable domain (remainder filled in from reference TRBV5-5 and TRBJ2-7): DAGVTQSPTHLIKTRGQQVTLRCSPISGHKSVSWYQQVLGQGPQFIFQYYEKEERGRGNFPDRFSARQFPNYSSELNVNALLLGDSALYLCASSRQGANEQYFGPGTRLTVT.